Below are 10 T cell receptor beta chains sequenced from a single sample in a study of blood T cell repertoires in COVID-19. Profiled with immunoSEQ multiplex PCR; TCRdb holds only in-frame clones, not every one. The sample contains approximately 170,000 clones, about 85% of which appear only once. The sequencing input was peripheral blood. The receptors shown here come from a woman between 65 and 79 years old with COVID-19, enrolled during active disease.

The chain is built from TRBV5-1 and TRBJ1-2; weak D call: TRBD1 (5 bases). The CDR3 consists of 15 residues. V dropped 4 bases and J dropped 0 bases, with 13 bases sitting between them. Germline V gene sequence: CDR1 SGHRS, CDR2 YFSETQ. CDR3 sequence (DNA): TGCGCCAGCAGCGCAATCGACAGCCCTAACTATGGCTACACCTTC. Its translation: CASSAIDSPNYGYTF.

The chain combines TRBV7-9 with TRBJ2-7, with D maybe TRBD1 (6 bases). The CDR3 extends over 13 amino acids. Between the trimmed V and J ends, which lost 3 bases and 5 bases, there was a span of 11 bases. CDR1 is SEHNR and CDR2 is FQNEAQ in the germline V gene (reference sequence). The DNA of the CDR3 is TGTGCCAGCAGCTTGGGGGCTTTCGACGAGCAGTACTTC. Translated, it gives CASSLGAFDEQYF.

V and J are TRBV5-4 and TRBJ2-7; D is perhaps TRBD1 (5 bases). Germline V gives CDR1 SGHNT, CDR2 YYREEE (reference sequence). V shed 1 base and J shed 3 bases, with 14 bases lying between them. This CDR3 comprises 15 residues. The CDR3 sequence: CASSLSQGGVYEQYF. CDR3 bases: TGTGCCAGCAGCTTGTCCCAGGGTGGCGTCTACGAGCAGTACTTC.

J is TRBJ2-7 and V is TRBV11-2; TRBD2 matches 9 bases. The germline gives CDR1 SGHAT, CDR2 FQNNGV. With 1 base clipped from V and 4 bases from J, the junction kept 5 bases outside the gene matches. The CDR3 has 15 amino acids. The CDR3 spells CASSLVASGAYEQYV. The CDR3 DNA reads as TGTGCCAGCAGCTTAGTGGCTAGCGGGGCTTACGAGCAGTACGTC.

The genes are TRBV6-4 and TRBJ1-1, with 7 bases lining up with TRBD1. The length of the CDR3 is 15 residues. Per germline, CDR1 MRHNA and CDR2 SNTAGT. Losses at the gene ends were 5 bases for V and 3 bases for J; bases not matched to a gene: 9. CDR3 in amino acids: CASSWTGLGDTEAFF. In DNA, the CDR3 is TGTGCCAGCAGTTGGACAGGCCTCGGGGACACTGAAGCTTTCTTT.

This CDR3 reads CASRATQGNTGELFF. In DNA form, the CDR3 reads TGTGCCAGCAGAGCCACACAGGGGAACACCGGGGAGCTGTTTTTT. The V and J genes are TRBV2 and TRBJ2-2; D is perhaps TRBD1 (6 bases). V was cut by 6 bases and J by 1 base, with 12 bases left in between. Germline loops: CDR1 SNHLY, CDR2 FYNNEI. The CDR3 runs 15 residues.

The CDR3 sequence is CASRAGQAEAFF. The DNA of the CDR3 is TGTGCCAGCAGAGCGGGACAAGCTGAAGCTTTCTTT. The V gene is TRBV6-5, the J gene TRBJ1-1; a weak D match, TRBD1 (6 bases). This CDR3 comprises 12 residues. V was trimmed by 6 bases and J by 6 bases, leaving 11 bases between them. Germline V CDR1 and CDR2: MNHEY, SVGAGI.

The CDR3 DNA is TGCAGCGTGGGGGGGAGCCTACAGCAGTTCTTC. The encoded protein is CSVGGSLQQFF. The chain employs TRBV29-1 and TRBJ2-1; 7 bases match TRBD2. The CDR3 length is 11 residues. The J segment lost 11 bases and the V segment lost 6 bases, leaving 7 bases of the junction unmatched. The germline V gene has CDR1 SQVTM and CDR2 ANQGSEA.

The V call is TRBV5-1, the J call TRBJ1-2, with 8 bases that match TRBD1. Germline CDR1 is SGHRS and CDR2 is YFSETQ. CDR3 length: 13 residues. V was clipped by 3 bases and J by 6 bases; unmatched bases: 4. CDR3 bases: TGCGCCAGCAGCTCCAGGGGGCGGGATGGCTACACCTTC. This translates into CASSSRGRDGYTF.

This chain connects TRBV5-6 to TRBJ1-4; 7 bases line up with TRBD1. There are 14 residues in the CDR3. J gave up 6 bases and V 4 bases, and 6 bases lay outside the gene matches. Germline V gene data show CDR1 as SGHDT and CDR2 as YYEEEE. CDR3 DNA sequence: TGTGCCAGCAGCGCTCCGGGACAGTATGAAAAACTGTTTTTT. Encoded protein: CASSAPGQYEKLFF.